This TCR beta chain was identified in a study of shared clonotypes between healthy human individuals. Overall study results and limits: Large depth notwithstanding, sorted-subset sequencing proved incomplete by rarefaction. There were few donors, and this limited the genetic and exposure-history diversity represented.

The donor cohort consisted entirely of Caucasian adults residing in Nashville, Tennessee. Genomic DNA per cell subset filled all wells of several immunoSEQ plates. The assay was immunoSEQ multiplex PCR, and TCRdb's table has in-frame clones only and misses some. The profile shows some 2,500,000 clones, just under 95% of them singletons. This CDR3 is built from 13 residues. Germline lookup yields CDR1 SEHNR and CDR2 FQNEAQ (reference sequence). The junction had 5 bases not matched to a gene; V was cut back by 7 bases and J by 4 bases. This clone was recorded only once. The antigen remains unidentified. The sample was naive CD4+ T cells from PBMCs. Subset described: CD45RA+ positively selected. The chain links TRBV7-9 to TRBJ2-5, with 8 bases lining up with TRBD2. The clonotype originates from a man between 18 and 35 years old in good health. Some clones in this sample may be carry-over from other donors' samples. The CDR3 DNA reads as TGTGCCAGCACCGGGACTAGACGAGAGACCCAGTACTTC. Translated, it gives CASTGTRRETQYF.